Given below is one T cell receptor beta chain in context. The data are from a study of blood T cell repertoires in COVID-19. The germline V gene has CDR1 LNHDA and CDR2 SQIVND (reference sequence). The CDR3 extends over 16 amino acids. The V segment lost 3 bases and the J segment 1 base; nucleotides outside the gene matches: 3. Sequencing used immunoSEQ multiplex PCR; TCRdb keeps in-frame clones, though not all of them. The table includes 150,000 to 200,000 clones, roughly 92% detected once. The receptor's source is a man younger than 40 with COVID-19, enrolled during active disease. The chain recombines TRBV19 with TRBJ2-1; 10 positions match TRBD2. Material: peripheral blood. The CDR3 DNA reads as TGTGCCAGTAGTATGGCTAGCGGGGGATCCTACAATGAGCAGTTCTTC. This gives the protein CASSMASGGSYNEQFF.